The 3 T cell receptor beta chains given below trace back to one sample, sequenced in a study of control samples from healthy donors and cancer patients. Here immunoSEQ multiplex PCR was the method, and the copy in TCRdb shows in-frame clones only, minus some. The sample contains fewer than 100,000 clones, roughly four fifths of which appear only once. Sequencing used blood. Receptors originate from a man between 60 and 75 years old in good health.

The chain combines TRBV29-1 with TRBJ2-7; 11 bases map to TRBD2. V shed 3 bases, J shed 4 bases, and the junction held 5 bases outside the gene matches. The CDR3 has 14 amino acids. The germline V gene encodes CDR1 SQVTM and CDR2 ANQGSEA. The CDR3 protein is CSVEDPSGGYEQYF. DNA for the CDR3: TGCAGCGTTGAGGATCCTAGCGGGGGGTACGAGCAGTACTTC.

The V and J genes are TRBV6-4 and TRBJ1-6, with a tentative D call TRBD1 (6 bases). Germline lookup yields CDR1 MRHNA and CDR2 SNTAGT. V was cut by 5 bases and J by 6 bases, with 14 bases left in between. The CDR3 runs to 15 residues. As DNA, the CDR3 is TGTGCCAGCAGTAGGACAACAGGGACTAATTCACCCCTCCACTTT. Translated, it gives CASSRTTGTNSPLHF.

This chain links TRBV5-1 with TRBJ2-3, with D uncertain. The CDR3 is 13 residues long. With 0 bases removed from V and 6 bases from J, the gap between germline ends came to 8 bases. CDR1 is SGHRS, CDR2 YFSETQ, per germline. CDR3 in amino acids: CASSLGFRDTQYF. CDR3 sequence (DNA): TGCGCCAGCAGCTTGGGTTTTCGCGATACGCAGTATTTT. Complete variable domain (other parts from reference TRBV5-1 and TRBJ2-3): KAGVTQTPRYLIKTRGQQVTLSCSPISGHRSVSWYQQTPGQGLQFLFEYFSETQRNKGNFPGRFSGRQFSNSRSEMNVSTLELGDSALYLCASSLGFRDTQYFGPGTRLTVL.